This T cell receptor beta chain stems from a study of glioma-infiltrating T cells. Study-level findings and limits: Tissue-blood divergence was below expectation in non-neoplastic patients, above in gliomas. CDR3 overlap between tissue and blood was very small.

The iRepertoire nested amplicon-rescue multiplex PCR amplified TCR alpha and beta CDR3s from RNA. For one-step reverse transcription and amplification, 100-400 ng of tissue mRNA or PBMC total RNA was used. TCRdb independently ran MiXCR on the multiplex PCR reads; one entry per CDR3 protein. The table has approximately 140,000 distinct CDR3 sequences, under 25% seen once; the top ten hold roughly a quarter. This clonotype was counted ten times or more. Its antigen is not identified. V was clipped by 4 bases and J by 1 base, with 13 bases between them. This CDR3 spans 15 amino acids. From germline, CDR1 is MNHEY and CDR2 SVGEGT.

Sequencing was performed on glioma tissue, nonneoplastic brain tissue, or PBMCs (not recorded which). The clonotype originates from a human donor with low-grade glioma or glioblastoma, undergoing nonglioma brain surgery, or in good health (not recorded which). The chain recombines TRBV6-2 or TRBV6-3 with TRBJ1-1; no clear D. The CDR3 DNA sequence: TGTGCCAGCAGTTCGCCTCCTCCAGCGAACACTGAAGCTTTCTTT. Its translation: CASSSPPPANTEAFF.